The 10 T cell receptor beta chains listed next were all sequenced from one sample in a study of T-cell memory formation after mild COVID-19. One entry per CDR3 protein results from TCRdb running MiXCR on the 5' RACE reads. Of some 100,000 distinct CDR3 sequences listed, around 10% were seen once; the top ten hold about two fifths. The source material was PBMCs or a T cell subset sorted from them (not recorded which). These receptors originate from a man between 18 and 35 years old who had mild COVID-19 (a few samples of this study predate the infection). Cell type and time point are not known.

This clonotype was seen repeatedly, ten times or more. The rearrangement uses TRBV27 and TRBJ2-7; 9 nucleotides agree with TRBD1. Germline V lookup: CDR1 MNHEY, CDR2 SMNVEV (reference sequence). Trimming at V came to 3 bases and at J to 3 bases, leaving 12 bases not matched to a gene. The CDR3 loop spans 17 amino acids. CDR3 nucleotide sequence: TGTGCCAGCAGTTTCTCAACCGGGACAGGGTTTTTCTACGAGCAGTACTTC. Translated: CASSFSTGTGFFYEQYF.

The CDR3 region has the DNA TGTGCCAGCATGGTCGGCAGCAATCAGCCCCAGCATTTT. The encoded protein is CASMVGSNQPQHF. This rearrangement joins TRBV6-2 or TRBV6-3 to TRBJ1-5, with no clear D. This CDR3 has 13 amino acids. Germline V lookup: CDR1 MNHEY, CDR2 SVGEGT. V was clipped by 7 bases and J by 1 base, with 8 bases between them.

The V and J genes are TRBV19 and TRBJ2-2; 7 bases agree with TRBD1. The V and J ends lost 6 bases and 12 bases, in that order; junction bases with no gene match: 1. This CDR3 is built from 10 residues. CDR1 is LNHDA and CDR2 is SQIVND in the germline V gene (reference sequence). The CDR3 reads CASRGGKLFF. The CDR3 DNA is TGTGCCAGTAGAGGGGGCAAGCTGTTTTTT.

This clonotype came up a few times. This rearrangement joins TRBV19 to TRBJ1-5, with a weak D call TRBD1 (5 bases). The CDR3 has 15 amino acids. CDR1 and CDR2 from the germline V gene are LNHDA and SQIVND (reference sequence). V lost 3 bases and J 7 bases, leaving 16 bases between the germline ends. The CDR3 DNA reads TGTGCCAGTAGTATCGGCGGGGCTTTTCGGCAGCCCCAGCATTTT. Its protein is CASSIGGAFRQPQHF.

This clonotype appeared a few times. CDR3 sequence: CASSTARAPQHF. Here the CDR3 DNA reads TGCGCCAGCAGCACAGCCCGTGCGCCCCAGCATTTT. The V call is TRBV5-1, the J call TRBJ1-5; D remains unclear. The CDR3 is 12 residues long. V lost 4 bases and J lost 9, with 11 bases in between. Germline V gives CDR1 SGHRS, CDR2 YFSETQ.

This clonotype was seen repeatedly, ten times or more. The chain uses TRBV29-1 and TRBJ2-7, with D perhaps assigned TRBD1 or TRBD2 (6 bases each). In germline, CDR1 is SQVTM, CDR2 ANQGSEA. The CDR3 extends over 12 amino acids. Between the trimmed V and J ends, which lost 5 bases and 6 bases, there was a span of 14 bases. CDR3 in DNA: TGCAGCGTTTTCGGGGGCTACGGCGAGCAGTACTTC. Its translation is CSVFGGYGEQYF.

This chain connects TRBV11-2 to TRBJ2-3; the D call may be TRBD1 or TRBD2 (5 bases each). The V and J ends lost 5 bases and 0 bases respectively, with 18 bases between them. The CDR3 is 17 residues long. Germline values: CDR1 SGHAT, CDR2 FQNNGV. The chain's CDR3 is CASSPPGPFPSTDTQYF. As DNA, the CDR3 is TGTGCCAGCAGCCCCCCGGGACCGTTTCCTAGCACAGATACGCAGTATTTT. Variable domain in full (rest from reference TRBV11-2 and TRBJ2-3): EAGVAQSPRYKIIEKRQSVAFWCNPISGHATLYWYQQILGQGPKLLIQFQNNGVVDDSQLPKDRFSAERLKGVDSTLKIQPAKLEDSAVYLCASSPPGPFPSTDTQYFGPGTRLTVL.

This clonotype came up a few times. The genes are TRBV29-1 and TRBJ2-7; TRBD2 aligns across 10 bases. J gave up 0 bases and V 1 base, and 9 bases lay outside the gene matches. Looked up from germline, CDR1 is SQVTM and CDR2 is ANQGSEA. The CDR3 covers 17 residues. CDR3 region: CSVEVVLAGESSYEQYF. The CDR3 DNA follows: TGCAGCGTTGAAGTCGTTCTAGCGGGGGAGAGCTCCTACGAGCAGTACTTC.

The rearrangement joins TRBV27 to TRBJ2-2; 9 positions match TRBD2. The CDR3 has 18 residues. The trim removed 2 bases at V and 1 base at J, leaving 8 bases unmatched. CDR1 is MNHEY, CDR2 SMNVEV, per germline (reference sequence). CDR3 sequence (DNA): TGTGCCAGCAGTTTACGTTTTAGCGGGGGACGGAACACCGGGGAGCTGTTTTTT. Amino acids: CASSLRFSGGRNTGELFF.

This sequence joins TRBV4-3 and TRBJ2-3, with D possibly TRBD2 on 7 matching bases. The germline CDR1 and CDR2 sequences are LGHNA and YSLEER. Trimming pared 1 base from V and 6 bases from J, leaving 20 bases between. The CDR3 sequence is 17 residues long. CDR3 DNA sequence: TGCGCCAGCAGCCAAGGGGCTGGGGGGGCCGTTTTCGATACGCAGTATTTT. Translated: CASSQGAGGAVFDTQYF.